The rows below give T cell receptor beta chains drawn from one sample of a study of identical twins. TCRdb processed the 5' RACE reads anew with MiXCR; each CDR3 protein has one entry. Of fewer than 500,000 distinct CDR3 sequences in the sample, more than 13% were seen once. These same records also appear under a second study, on yellow fever vaccine responses in identical twins.

Sequenced sample: CD4+ T cells sorted from blood. All receptors derive from a woman younger than 35 in good health. CDR3s include the opening cysteine and the closing phenylalanine or tryptophan. The D gene is left open where the match is weak. Expanded clones are given a class, and other clones once, few, many or no size at all.

TRBJ2-3,TRBV12-3/TRBV12-4,-,-,CAICLGQGRVSTDTQYF,TGTGCCATCTGTTTGGGGCAGGGAAGGGTTAGCACAGATACGCAGTATTTT
TRBJ2-7,TRBV6-2/TRBV6-3,TRBD1,-,CASTPGQGPYRF,TGTGCCAGCACTCCGGGACAGGGACCTTATCGCTTC
TRBJ2-7,TRBV4-2,-,-,CASSQGGGGSYEQYF,TGTGCCAGCAGCCAAGGAGGGGGTGGCTCCTACGAGCAGTACTTC
TRBJ2-7,TRBV7-9,TRBD1,many,CASSSRTGVNEQYF,TGTGCCAGCAGCTCAAGGACAGGGGTGAACGAGCAGTACTTC
TRBJ1-5,TRBV28,TRBD1,-,CASSATGAQGGQPQHF,TGTGCCAGCAGTGCTACAGGGGCTCAGGGTGGTCAGCCCCAGCATTTT
TRBJ1-4,TRBV20-1,-,-,CSAAEDTGLEKLFF,TGCAGTGCTGCGGAGGACACCGGTTTAGAAAAACTGTTTTTT
TRBJ2-3,TRBV6-4,-,-,CASSAREWGDTQYF,TGTGCCAGCAGTGCCCGGGAGTGGGGAGATACGCAGTATTTT
TRBJ1-4,TRBV12-3/TRBV12-4,-,-,CASGLGATNEKLFF,TGTGCCAGCGGGCTGGGAGCAACTAATGAAAAACTGTTTTTT
TRBJ2-7,TRBV12-3/TRBV12-4,TRBD1,many,CASSLNVGQGYEQYF,TGTGCCAGCAGTTTAAACGTTGGACAGGGCTACGAGCAGTACTTC
TRBJ2-7,TRBV9,-,-,CASSVAPNPNYEQYF,TGTGCCAGCAGCGTAGCACCTAACCCCAACTACGAGCAGTACTTC
TRBJ2-3,TRBV12-3/TRBV12-4,-,few,CASRDKGGAGTDTQYF,TGTGCCAGCAGGGACAAGGGGGGCGCGGGCACAGATACGCAGTATTTT
TRBJ2-1,TRBV27,TRBD2,-,CASSFPGLAGGPYNEQFF,TGTGCCAGCAGTTTTCCGGGACTAGCGGGAGGGCCCTACAATGAGCAGTTCTTC
TRBJ2-4,TRBV20-1,-,few,CSASPLTKNIQYF,TGCAGTGCGAGTCCACTAACCAAAAACATTCAGTACTTC
TRBJ1-1,TRBV20-1,TRBD1,-,CSAGQGVEAFF,TGCAGTGCCGGACAGGGGGTTGAAGCTTTCTTT
TRBJ1-3,TRBV11-2,TRBD1,few,CASSARGRGQGVLSSGNTIYF,TGTGCCAGCAGCGCGAGGGGCCGTGGACAGGGCGTTTTGAGCTCTGGAAACACCATATATTTT
TRBJ1-1,TRBV5-1,-,-,CASSLSLGAGSEAFF,TGCGCCAGCAGCTTAAGTCTCGGGGCGGGCTCTGAAGCTTTCTTT
TRBJ2-7,TRBV28,-,-,CASSLPGPYTYEQYF,TGTGCCAGCAGTTTACCAGGGCCTTATACCTACGAGCAGTACTTC